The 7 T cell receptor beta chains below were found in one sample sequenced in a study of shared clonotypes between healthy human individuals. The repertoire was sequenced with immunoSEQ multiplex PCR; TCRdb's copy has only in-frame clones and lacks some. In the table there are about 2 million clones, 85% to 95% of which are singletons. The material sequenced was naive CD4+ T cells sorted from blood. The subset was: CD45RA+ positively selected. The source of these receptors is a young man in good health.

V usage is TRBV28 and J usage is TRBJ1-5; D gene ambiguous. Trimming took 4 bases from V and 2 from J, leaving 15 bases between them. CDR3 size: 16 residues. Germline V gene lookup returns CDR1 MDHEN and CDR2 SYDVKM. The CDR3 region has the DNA TGTGCCAGCAGTTCAAATACCCGGGCTGGCAATCAGCCCCAGCATTTT. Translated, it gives CASSSNTRAGNQPQHF.

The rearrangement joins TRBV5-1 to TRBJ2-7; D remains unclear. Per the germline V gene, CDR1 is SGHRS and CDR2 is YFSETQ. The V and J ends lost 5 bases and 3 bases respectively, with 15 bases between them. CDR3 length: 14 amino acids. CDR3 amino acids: CASRGAALGYEQYF. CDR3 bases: TGCGCCAGCAGAGGCGCTGCGTTGGGCTACGAGCAGTACTTC.

CDR3 residues: CASSQEESGTGVILGDQEPQHF. As DNA, the CDR3 is TGCGCCAGCAGCCAAGAAGAGTCCGGGACAGGGGTTATTCTGGGGGACCAAGAGCCCCAGCATTTT. This chain connects TRBV4-1 to TRBJ1-5, with 10 bases that match TRBD1. The ends lost 0 bases at V and 8 bases at J; junction bases unmatched: 25. There are 22 residues in the CDR3. Germline V gives CDR1 MGHRA, CDR2 YSYEKL.

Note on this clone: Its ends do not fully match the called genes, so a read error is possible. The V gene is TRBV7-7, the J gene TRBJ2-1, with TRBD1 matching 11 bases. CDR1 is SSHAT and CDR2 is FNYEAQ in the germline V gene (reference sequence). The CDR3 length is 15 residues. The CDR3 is CASSLGQGAYNEQFF. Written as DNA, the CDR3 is TGTGCTAGCAGCTTGGGACAGGGGGCCTACAATGAGCAGTTCTTC.

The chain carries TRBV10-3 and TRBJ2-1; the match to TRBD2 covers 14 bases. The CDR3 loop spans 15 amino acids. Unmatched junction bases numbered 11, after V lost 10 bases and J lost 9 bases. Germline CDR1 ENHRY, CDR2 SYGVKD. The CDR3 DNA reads TGTGCCACCCAGACTAGCGGGAGGGCCGGGGCTGAGCAGTTCTTC. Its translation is CATQTSGRAGAEQFF.

Here the CDR3 DNA reads TGTGCCACCGAGGCTAATTCGGGGAAAGGCTACACCTTC. This gives the protein CATEANSGKGYTF. This sequence joins TRBV7-9 and TRBJ1-2; no reliable D call. The germline V gene has CDR1 SEHNR and CDR2 FQNEAQ (reference sequence). V was clipped by 10 bases and J by 8 bases, with 20 bases between them. The CDR3 consists of 13 residues.

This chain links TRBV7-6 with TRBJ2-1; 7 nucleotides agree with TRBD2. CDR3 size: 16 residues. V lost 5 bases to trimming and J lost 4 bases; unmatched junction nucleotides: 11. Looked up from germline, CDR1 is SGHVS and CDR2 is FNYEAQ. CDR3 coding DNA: TGTGCCAGCAGCCCTAGGGGCCAGCGGGGATACAATGAGCAGTTCTTC. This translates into CASSPRGQRGYNEQFF.